These T cell receptor beta chains were read from a single sample in a study of shared clonotypes between healthy human individuals. Libraries were prepared by immunoSEQ multiplex PCR; TCRdb keeps only in-frame clonotypes and omits some of them. The sample yields 950,000 to 1,300,000 clones, under 80% seen once. Sequenced: memory CD4+ T cells sorted from blood. These receptor sequences come from a man in his late teens or twenties in good health. Both conserved end residues are part of each CDR3. D genes are given only for firm matches. The size of a clone is reported for some rows only, either as once, few or many, or as a class for expanded clones.

TRBV20-1	-	-	TRBJ2-7	CSASEAHEQYF	TGCAGTGCTAGTGAGGCCCACGAGCAGTACTTC
TRBV5-6	-	TRBD2	TRBJ2-7	CASSVGPSGSYEQYF	TGTGCCAGCAGCGTTGGACCTAGCGGCTCCTACGAGCAGTACTTC
TRBV7-8	-	TRBD2	TRBJ2-7	CASSSGLAGGYEQYF	TGTGCCAGCAGCTCGGGACTAGCGGGAGGATACGAGCAGTACTTC
TRBV28	-	-	TRBJ1-1	CASSTIGTANTEAFF	TGTGCCAGCAGTACGATAGGGACGGCGAACACTGAAGCTTTCTTT
TRBV5-1	-	TRBD1	TRBJ1-1	CASSFGTGNFRYTEAFF	TGCGCCAGCAGCTTCGGGACAGGGAACTTCAGATACACTGAAGCTTTCTTT
TRBV10-3	-	-	TRBJ2-2	CAIRKSTGTGGLFF	TGTGCCATCAGGAAGTCGACAGGAACCGGGGGGCTGTTTTTT
TRBV7-9	-	-	TRBJ2-2	CASSFGRAGKTGELFF	TGTGCCAGCAGCTTCGGTCGGGCAGGAAAGACCGGGGAGCTGTTTTTT
TRBV6-6	-	TRBD1	TRBJ2-7	CASGTVTYEQYF	TGTGCCAGCGGGACAGTTACCTACGAGCAGTACTTC
TRBV5-5	-	-	TRBJ2-7	CASSLGAGSPKYEQYF	TGTGCCAGCAGCTTGGGGGCTGGCAGCCCGAAGTACGAGCAGTACTTC
TRBV18	-	TRBD1	TRBJ2-7	CASSPRQGAQDEQYF	TGTGCCAGCTCACCGAGACAGGGGGCGCAAGACGAGCAGTACTTC
TRBV7-3	-	TRBD1	TRBJ2-1	CASSRTGESYNEQFF	TGTGCCAGCAGCCGAACAGGGGAGTCCTACAATGAGCAGTTCTTC
TRBV4-1	-	TRBD2	TRBJ2-3	CASSQDWREGRDTQYF	TGCGCCAGCAGCCAAGATTGGCGGGAGGGTCGGGATACGCAGTATTTT
TRBV19	-	TRBD2	TRBJ2-5	CASSARGGRETQYF	TGTGCCAGTAGTGCACGGGGGGGAAGAGAGACCCAGTACTTC
TRBV2	-	TRBD1	TRBJ1-1	CASGGQGAPGTEAFF	TGTGCCAGCGGGGGGCAGGGGGCGCCGGGCACTGAAGCTTTCTTT
TRBV5-6	-	-	TRBJ2-7	CASSLGQGFHEQYF	TGTGCCAGCAGCTTGGGGCAGGGGTTCCACGAGCAGTACTTC
TRBV6-5	-	TRBD1	TRBJ2-7	CASSRQGASYEQYF	TGTGCCAGCAGTCGACAGGGGGCTTCCTACGAGCAGTACTTC
TRBV30	-	-	TRBJ1-6	CAWRGDGKYNSPLHF	TGTGCCTGGAGGGGGGACGGAAAATATAATTCACCCCTCCACTTT
TRBV5-1	-	-	TRBJ2-2	CASHSSPGTYTGELFF	TGCGCCAGTCATTCGTCCCCCGGGACCTACACCGGGGAGCTGTTTTTT
TRBV19	once	TRBD1	TRBJ2-4	CASTDSSGTGKNIQYF	TGTGCCAGTACCGACTCTTCCGGGACAGGCAAAAACATTCAGTACTTC
TRBV28	-	-	TRBJ1-1	CASSYQTSVAFF	TGTGCCAGCAGTTACCAGACAAGCGTGGCTTTCTTT
TRBV5-6	-	TRBD1	TRBJ2-6	CASSFSTGIEDSGANVLTF	TGTGCCAGCAGCTTTTCGACAGGGATTGAGGACTCTGGGGCCAACGTCCTGACTTTC
TRBV5-1	-	-	TRBJ2-1	CASSPRQREQFF	TGCGCCAGCAGCCCAAGACAACGGGAGCAGTTCTTC
TRBV18	-	-	TRBJ2-3	CASSGTPQDTDTQYF	TGTGCCAGCTCCGGGACTCCCCAAGACACAGATACGCAGTATTTT
TRBV6-5	-	-	TRBJ2-5	CASRRRQAQETQYF	TGTGCCAGCAGGAGGAGACAGGCCCAAGAGACCCAGTACTTC
TRBV10-3	-	-	TRBJ1-1	CAISDPAVAEAFF	TGTGCCATCAGTGACCCAGCCGTGGCTGAAGCTTTCTTT
TRBV7-3	many	TRBD2	TRBJ2-7	CASSLKAGVEQYF	TGTGCCAGCAGCTTAAAGGCGGGGGTTGAGCAGTACTTC
TRBV2	-	-	TRBJ2-5	CASSEAHLGQETQYF	TGTGCCAGCAGTGAAGCGCATCTGGGACAAGAGACCCAGTACTTC
TRBV27	-	-	TRBJ1-2	CASSLYRDYGYTF	TGTGCCAGCAGTTTATACCGCGACTATGGCTACACCTTC
TRBV10-3	-	-	TRBJ2-7	CAISSGDEQYF	TGTGCCATCAGTTCAGGGGACGAGCAGTACTTC
TRBV5-1	-	-	TRBJ2-7	CASSPSTVGFEQYF	TGCGCCAGCAGCCCGTCGACAGTGGGGTTCGAGCAGTACTTC
TRBV14	many	-	TRBJ2-3	CASSQDQASTQYF	TGTGCCAGCAGCCAAGATCAAGCAAGTACGCAGTATTTT
TRBV7-2	-	-	TRBJ2-6	CASSLMGSAGANVLTF	TGTGCCAGCAGCTTAATGGGTTCAGCTGGGGCCAACGTCCTGACTTTC
TRBV10-3	-	-	TRBJ2-7	CAISDSVGRASYEQYF	TGTGCCATCAGTGACTCGGTGGGCAGGGCCTCCTACGAGCAGTACTTC
TRBV7-2	-	-	TRBJ2-3	CASSFRASTDTQYF	TGTGCCAGCAGCTTCCGGGCTTCGACAGATACGCAGTATTTT
TRBV5-1	few	-	TRBJ1-6	CASSLGVVDNSPLHF	TGCGCCAGCAGCTTGGGGGTCGTTGATAATTCACCCCTCCACTTT
TRBV4-2	-	TRBD1	TRBJ2-6	CASSPAGGSGANVLTF	TGTGCCAGCAGCCCAGCAGGGGGCTCTGGGGCCAACGTCCTGACTTTC
TRBV6-1	-	-	TRBJ2-1	CASSASTGNNEQFF	TGTGCCAGCAGTGCATCCACAGGGAACAATGAGCAGTTCTTC